Only one count was recorded for the clone carrying this T cell receptor beta chain. The data belong to a study of OX40 agonist ivuxolimab in advanced cancers. Study information: Every 2 weeks, patients received ivuxolimab intravenously, dosed at 0.01 to 10 mg/kg.

Only in-frame clones appear in the TCRdb table, and some are missing; sequencing was by immunoSEQ multiplex PCR. Of under 20,000 clones listed, about nine tenths are singletons. The sequenced sample was CD4+ or CD8+ T cells sorted from blood, obtained in a trial of the OX40 agonist ivuxolimab. The sequence derives from an adult with an advanced solid tumor such as melanoma, head and neck, liver or kidney cancer.

The CDR3 sequence: CASTIASPWITEAFF. CDR3 nucleotide sequence: TGTGCCAGTACCATCGCTAGTCCTTGGATTACTGAAGCTTTCTTT. The V and J genes are TRBV19 and TRBJ1-1; D remains unclear. V lost 7 bases and J 5 bases, leaving 20 bases between the germline ends. CDR1 and CDR2 from the germline V gene are LNHDA and SQIVND (reference sequence). The CDR3 is made up of 15 amino acids. Combining the CDR3 with reference TRBV19 and TRBJ1-1 gives the whole variable domain DGGITQSPKYLFRKEGQNVTLSCEQNLNHDAMYWYRQDPGQGLRLIYYSQIVNDFQKGDIAEGYSVSREKKESFPLTVTSAQKNPTAFYLCASTIASPWITEAFFGQGTRLTVV.